This T cell receptor beta chain was sequenced for a study of persistence of HIV-infected CD4 T cells. Whole-study findings and limits: TCR analyses could not target the rare provirus-carrying CMV-responding cells.

Comments on this clone: The antigen is unknown.

This was the immunoSEQ version 4 assay in survey mode. Clones were sequenced by immunoSEQ multiplex PCR, and TCRdb holds only the in-frame ones, with some missing. The profile shows about 36,000 clones, around 86% of them singletons. An overlapping HIV-1 Gag peptide pool stimulated these cells at 0.95 to 1 ug/peptide/mL. Memory cells lacking CD40L and CD69 with high CD45RO were sorted. Trimming removed 11 bases at V and 7 bases at J, with 18 bases between. This CDR3 is built from 14 residues. The germline CDR1 and CDR2 sequences are MNHEY and SVGAGI. The chain couples TRBV6-5 to TRBJ1-6; possible D gene TRBD1, 6 bases. The sequence came from an adult with HIV. The donor label of this sample is uncertain. The source material was cultured CD4+ T cells from PBMCs, sampled from a patient who received antiretroviral therapy. CDR3 in amino acids: CALAGAPGNSPLHF. The CDR3 DNA is TGTGCCTTGGCGGGGGCGCCGGGGAATTCACCCCTCCACTTT.